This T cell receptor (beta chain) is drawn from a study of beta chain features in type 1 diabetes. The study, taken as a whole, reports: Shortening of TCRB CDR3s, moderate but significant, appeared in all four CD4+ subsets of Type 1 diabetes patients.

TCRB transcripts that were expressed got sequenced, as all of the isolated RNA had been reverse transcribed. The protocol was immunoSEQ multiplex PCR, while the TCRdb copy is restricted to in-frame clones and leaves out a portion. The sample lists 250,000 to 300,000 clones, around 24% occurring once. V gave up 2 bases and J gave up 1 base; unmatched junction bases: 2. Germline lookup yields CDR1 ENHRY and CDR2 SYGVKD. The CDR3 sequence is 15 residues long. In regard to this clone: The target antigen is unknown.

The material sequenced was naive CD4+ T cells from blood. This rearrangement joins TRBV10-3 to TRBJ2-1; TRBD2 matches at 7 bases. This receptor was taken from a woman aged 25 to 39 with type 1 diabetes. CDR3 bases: TGTGCCATCAGTGAGGGACTAGAGTCCTACAATGAGCAGTTCTTC. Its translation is CAISEGLESYNEQFF.